The rows below give T cell receptor beta chains drawn from one sample of a study of CD8 T cells in ankylosing spondylitis. TCRdb re-analysed the 5' RACE reads in MiXCR, keeping a single row per CDR3 protein. This sample carries roughly 150,000 distinct CDR3 sequences, about 7.3% of them seen once, and the ten largest clones take under 15%. The specimen sequenced was blood, either unsorted or a sorted T cell fraction (not recorded which). The source of these receptors is a female donor with ankylosing spondylitis or in good health (not recorded which). Both conserved end residues are part of each CDR3. D genes are given only for firm matches. Only some rows state a clone size, as once, few, many or a class for expanded clones.

cdr3_aa cdr3_nt cdr3_length v_call d_call j_call clone_size
CASSQDPGQGRQYF TGCGCCAGCAGCCAAGATCCCGGACAGGGGAGACAGTACTTC 14 TRBV4-3 TRBD1 TRBJ2-7 many
CASTPPFTDTQYF TGTGCCAGCACTCCACCTTTCACAGATACGCAGTATTTT 13 TRBV2 . TRBJ2-3 many
CASSLSGASNYGYTF TGCGCCAGCAGCTTATCGGGGGCTTCGAACTATGGCTACACCTTC 15 TRBV5-1 . TRBJ1-2 many
CAISDRGISSYNEQFF TGTGCCATCTCTGACAGGGGAATAAGCTCCTACAATGAGCAGTTCTTC 16 TRBV2 TRBD1 TRBJ2-1 .
CASSSGASPLHF TGTGCCAGCAGTTCAGGGGCATCACCCCTCCACTTT 12 TRBV27 . TRBJ1-6 many
CSVEGGQPVTDTQYF TGCAGCGTTGAAGGGGGACAGCCCGTCACAGATACGCAGTATTTT 15 TRBV29-1 TRBD1 TRBJ2-3 few
CASSKDRQETQYF TGTGCCAGCAGCAAAGACAGACAAGAGACCCAGTACTTC 13 TRBV12-3/TRBV12-4 . TRBJ2-5 many
CASSLGASAAGANVLTF TGTGCCAGCAGCTTGGGGGCTAGCGCGGCTGGGGCCAACGTCCTGACTTTC 17 TRBV5-5 . TRBJ2-6 .
CASADSATNEKLFF TGTGCTAGTGCCGACAGTGCAACTAATGAAAAACTGTTTTTT 14 TRBV12-5 . TRBJ1-4 many
CASGGTYNEQFF TGTGCCAGCGGGGGGACTTACAATGAGCAGTTCTTC 12 TRBV12-3/TRBV12-4 . TRBJ2-1 many
CASSPWTGSLGEQYF TGCGCCAGCAGCCCCTGGACAGGGAGTTTGGGGGAGCAGTACTTC 15 TRBV5-1 TRBD1 TRBJ2-7 many
CVSTRNGGEAFF TGTGTCAGCACCCGAAACGGGGGTGAAGCTTTCTTT 12 TRBV28 . TRBJ1-1 .
CAITGGARDYGYTF TGTGCCATCACAGGGGGGGCTCGGGACTATGGCTACACCTTC 14 TRBV2 TRBD1 TRBJ1-2 many
CASSFSGHSNQPQHF TGCGCCAGCAGCTTCTCTGGACATAGCAATCAGCCCCAGCATTTT 15 TRBV5-1 . TRBJ1-5 many
CASSLARTLTEAFF TGCGCCAGCAGCTTGGCCAGAACTCTCACTGAAGCTTTCTTT 14 TRBV5-1 . TRBJ1-1 many
CASSSRTSSGYEQYF TGCGCCAGCAGCTCGCGGACTAGCTCGGGCTACGAGCAGTACTTC 15 TRBV5-1 TRBD2 TRBJ2-7 many
CASSFGTPLDQPQHF TGTGCCAGCAGTTTTGGGACACCATTGGATCAGCCCCAGCATTTT 15 TRBV12-3/TRBV12-4 . TRBJ1-5 many
CASRHGQGSYNSPLHF TGTGCCAGCAGGCACGGACAGGGGTCCTATAATTCACCCCTCCACTTT 16 TRBV12-3/TRBV12-4 TRBD1 TRBJ1-6 many
CASSQDPMGRLNTEAFF TGCGCCAGCAGCCAAGATCCTATGGGACGGTTGAACACTGAAGCTTTCTTT 17 TRBV4-1 . TRBJ1-1 many
CASSLQGEIDGYTF TGCGCCAGCAGCTTGCAGGGGGAAATCGATGGCTACACCTTC 14 TRBV5-1 TRBD1 TRBJ1-2 many